This is a list of T cell receptor beta chains from one sample in a study of cytomegalovirus exposure and HLA in healthy donors. Sequencing used immunoSEQ multiplex PCR; TCRdb keeps in-frame clones, though not all of them. Among about 140,000 clones listed, around four fifths were seen once. The sequenced sample was PBMCs. These receptors all stem from a young man in good health and CMV-seropositive. Both conserved end residues are part of each CDR3. The D gene is left open where the match is weak. A clone size is listed for some rows: how often the clone was seen (once, few, many), or a class if it is expanded.

V: TRBV9; D: TRBD1; size: NA; J: TRBJ2-3; length: 15; DNA: TGTGCCAGCAGCGGGACAGGGCTAAGCACAGATACGCAGTATTTT; CDR3: CASSGTGLSTDTQYF
V: TRBV15; D: TRBD2; size: NA; J: TRBJ2-7; length: 16; DNA: TGTGCCACCAGCAGAGATAGCGGGGGGCCTTCCTACGAGCAGTACTTC; CDR3: CATSRDSGGPSYEQYF
V: TRBV10-1; D: TRBD1; size: NA; J: TRBJ1-3; length: 12; DNA: TGCGCCAGCATGGGACAGGGAAACACCATATATTTT; CDR3: CASMGQGNTIYF
V: TRBV7-9; D: NA; size: NA; J: TRBJ2-1; length: 14; DNA: TGTTCCAGCAGCCCTCAAGCTCAGGGGGGAGAGCAGTTCTTC; CDR3: CSSSPQAQGGEQFF
V: TRBV7-2; D: TRBD2; size: NA; J: TRBJ2-4; length: 13; DNA: TGTGCCAGCCAAGGGCTAGCGGGAGACATTCAGTACTTC; CDR3: CASQGLAGDIQYF
V: TRBV18; D: NA; size: once; J: TRBJ2-7; length: 14; DNA: TGTGCCAGCTCACCAAGCGAGCGGTCCTACGAGCAGTACTTC; CDR3: CASSPSERSYEQYF
V: TRBV13; D: NA; size: once; J: TRBJ2-4; length: 14; DNA: TGTGCCAGCAGCTTACGGGGAGCCAAAAACATTCAGTACTTC; CDR3: CASSLRGAKNIQYF
V: TRBV6-1; D: TRBD2; size: NA; J: TRBJ2-7; length: 14; DNA: TGTGCCAGCAGTGCCCTGGGGGGGGGCTACGAGCAGTACTTC; CDR3: CASSALGGGYEQYF
V: TRBV5-1; D: NA; size: NA; J: TRBJ2-1; length: 14; DNA: TGCGCCAGCAGCTTGGACCCAGCGGTGGGTGAGCAGTTCTTC; CDR3: CASSLDPAVGEQFF
V: TRBV30; D: NA; size: few; J: TRBJ2-4; length: 13; DNA: TGTGCCTGGAAGGGGTTTGGCAAAAACATTCAGTACTTC; CDR3: CAWKGFGKNIQYF
V: TRBV28; D: TRBD1; size: NA; J: TRBJ1-5; length: 17; DNA: TGTGCCAGCAGTTCCCTAGGTCGGACAGGGGGAAATCAGCCCCAGCATTTT; CDR3: CASSSLGRTGGNQPQHF
V: TRBV4-1; D: NA; size: NA; J: TRBJ1-1; length: 17; DNA: TGCGCCAGCAGCCAATCCTCACAGGGATGGTCGAGCACTGAAGCTTTCTTT; CDR3: CASSQSSQGWSSTEAFF
V: TRBV19; D: TRBD1; size: NA; J: TRBJ1-2; length: 18; DNA: TGTGCCAGTAGTACGCTTTATACGGACAGGGATTGGGGCTATGGCTACACCTTC; CDR3: CASSTLYTDRDWGYGYTF
V: TRBV7-8; D: TRBD2; size: NA; J: TRBJ2-1; length: 16; DNA: TGTGCCAGCAGCTACCTCGAGCTAGCGGGAGCTAATGAGCAGTTCTTC; CDR3: CASSYLELAGANEQFF
V: TRBV30; D: TRBD2; size: NA; J: TRBJ2-7; length: 16; DNA: TGTGCCTGGAGCGGACTAGCGGGGGCCATTTCCTACGAGCAGTACTTC; CDR3: CAWSGLAGAISYEQYF
V: TRBV7-8; D: TRBD1; size: NA; J: TRBJ2-7; length: 15; DNA: TGTGCCAGCAGCCCCAGGGGACAGGGGTCCTACGAGCAGTACTTC; CDR3: CASSPRGQGSYEQYF
V: TRBV5-1; D: NA; size: once; J: TRBJ2-7; length: 16; DNA: TGCGCCAGCAGCTTCGTTTCGGGTCTGGACTCTAGGGAGCAGTACTTC; CDR3: CASSFVSGLDSREQYF
V: TRBV28; D: NA; size: NA; J: TRBJ1-1; length: 16; DNA: TGTGCCAGCAGTCAACCCGGAGGACTGAGGAACACTGAAGCTTTCTTT; CDR3: CASSQPGGLRNTEAFF
V: TRBV4-1; D: NA; size: NA; J: TRBJ1-1; length: 14; DNA: TGCGCCAGCAGCCAAGTTGCGACGGGAACCGAAGCTTTCTTT; CDR3: CASSQVATGTEAFF
V: TRBV19; D: NA; size: NA; J: TRBJ1-6; length: 16; DNA: TGTGCCAGTAGTACGACTATGGGGTTGATGAATTCACCCCTCCACTTT; CDR3: CASSTTMGLMNSPLHF
V: TRBV11-3; D: TRBD2; size: NA; J: TRBJ2-1; length: 16; DNA: TGTGCCAGCAGCCCCCGGACTAGCGGGTACATCAATGAGCAGTTCTTC; CDR3: CASSPRTSGYINEQFF
V: TRBV6-6; D: NA; size: NA; J: TRBJ2-7; length: 11; DNA: TGTGCCAGCAGTGGCGGATACGAGCAGTACTTC; CDR3: CASSGGYEQYF
V: TRBV29-1; D: TRBD1; size: NA; J: TRBJ1-2; length: 12; DNA: TGCAGCGCTGGACAGGGGGCGGGTGGCTACACCTTC; CDR3: CSAGQGAGGYTF
V: TRBV7-9; D: NA; size: NA; J: TRBJ2-7; length: 12; DNA: TGTGCCAGCGGAAACAGGGAATACGAGCAGTACTTC; CDR3: CASGNREYEQYF
V: TRBV9; D: TRBD2; size: once; J: TRBJ2-3; length: 17; DNA: TGTGCCAGCAGCCTAACGGGACTAGCGGGGCCAGGGGATACGCAGTATTTT; CDR3: CASSLTGLAGPGDTQYF
V: TRBV6-5; D: NA; size: few; J: TRBJ1-1; length: 15; DNA: TGTGCCAGCAGTTACTCGTATTCGGGAGGCACTGAAGCTTTCTTT; CDR3: CASSYSYSGGTEAFF
V: TRBV5-1; D: NA; size: NA; J: TRBJ2-2; length: 15; DNA: TGCGCCAGCAGCTTGGATCCTCCCCCCACCGGGGAGCTGTTTTTT; CDR3: CASSLDPPPTGELFF
V: TRBV2; D: NA; size: NA; J: TRBJ2-1; length: 15; DNA: TGTGCCAGCAGTGTAGGGGCCTCCTCCTACAATGAGCAGTTCTTC; CDR3: CASSVGASSYNEQFF
V: TRBV6-5; D: NA; size: NA; J: TRBJ2-7; length: 14; DNA: TGTGCCAGCAGTTACACCCAGGGGCCCCACGAGCAGTACTTC; CDR3: CASSYTQGPHEQYF
V: TRBV27; D: TRBD2; size: once; J: TRBJ2-1; length: 14; DNA: TGTGCCAGCAGGCTAGGAGCGGGGGGCGGTGAGCAGTTCTTC; CDR3: CASRLGAGGGEQFF
V: TRBV7-9; D: TRBD1; size: NA; J: TRBJ1-2; length: 15; DNA: TGTGCCAGCAGCTTCGGGACAGGGGCCTCCTATGGCTACACCTTC; CDR3: CASSFGTGASYGYTF
V: TRBV5-4; D: TRBD2; size: NA; J: TRBJ2-1; length: 15; DNA: TGTGCCAGCAGCTTGGCCCAGCGGGGTAACAATGAGCAGTTCTTC; CDR3: CASSLAQRGNNEQFF
V: TRBV11-2; D: NA; size: NA; J: TRBJ1-5; length: 15; DNA: TGTGCCAGCAGCCCCCAGGAGGGACCCGAACAGCCCCAGCATTTT; CDR3: CASSPQEGPEQPQHF
V: TRBV29-1; D: TRBD1; size: NA; J: TRBJ2-5; length: 16; DNA: TGCAGCGTTGAAATCGTGGACAGGGGTCCCCAAGAGACCCAGTACTTC; CDR3: CSVEIVDRGPQETQYF
V: TRBV7-8; D: TRBD2; size: NA; J: TRBJ2-1; length: 15; DNA: TGTGCCAGCAGCTCTCAAGGACTAGCGGACAATGAGCAGTTCTTC; CDR3: CASSSQGLADNEQFF
V: TRBV7-6; D: TRBD1; size: NA; J: TRBJ1-4; length: 16; DNA: TGTGCCAGCAGCTCGAGCGTGACAGGGAGAAATGAAAAACTGTTTTTT; CDR3: CASSSSVTGRNEKLFF
V: TRBV5-4; D: NA; size: NA; J: TRBJ2-7; length: 16; DNA: TGTGCCAGCAGCTTGGAGTCCGGGGACATAGGCTACGAGCAGTACTTC; CDR3: CASSLESGDIGYEQYF
V: TRBV7-6; D: TRBD2; size: NA; J: TRBJ2-2; length: 16; DNA: TGTGCCAGCAGCCATAGCGGGGGCCTGAACACCGGGGAGCTGTTTTTT; CDR3: CASSHSGGLNTGELFF
V: TRBV9; D: NA; size: NA; J: TRBJ2-7; length: 11; DNA: TGTGCCAGATGTAGTACCTACGAGCAGTACTTC; CDR3: CARCSTYEQYF
V: TRBV5-8; D: TRBD2; size: NA; J: TRBJ2-3; length: 17; DNA: TGTGCCAGCAGCTTGCGGAGCGGGGGGCCTAGCACAGATACGCAGTATTTT; CDR3: CASSLRSGGPSTDTQYF